This T cell receptor (beta chain) appears in the sequencing data of a study of T cells in Graves' hyperthyroidism and ophthalmopathy. Hyperthyroidism in the patients, aged 18 to 65, was newly diagnosed and under 2 months in duration. This clonotype appeared many times. From RNA transcripts, TCR beta CDR3 regions were amplified. HTBI primers drove first-round RT-PCR of the TCR CDR3. TCRdb fed the multiplex PCR reads into MiXCR, producing one record per CDR3 protein. The sample has hundreds of thousands of distinct CDR3 sequences, about 45% seen once; the top ten hold 8.2%. The germline V gene has CDR1 SEHNR and CDR2 FQNEAQ (reference sequence). V dropped 3 bases and J dropped 5 bases, with 7 bases sitting between them. The CDR3 sequence is 12 residues long.

Sequenced material: peripheral blood or thyroid tissue (not recorded which). The chain employs TRBV7-9 and TRBJ2-5; D gene unclear. The sequence came from a young woman with Graves' hyperthyroidism. CDR3 region: CASSLYGETQYF. The CDR3 bases are TGTGCCAGCAGCTTGTACGGGGAGACCCAGTACTTC. Combining the CDR3 with reference TRBV7-9 and TRBJ2-5 gives the whole variable domain DTGVSQNPRHKITKRGQNVTFRCDPISEHNRLYWYRQTLGQGPEFLTYFQNEAQLEKSRLLSDRFSAERPKGSFSTLEIQRTEQGDSAMYLCASSLYGETQYFGPGTRLLVL.